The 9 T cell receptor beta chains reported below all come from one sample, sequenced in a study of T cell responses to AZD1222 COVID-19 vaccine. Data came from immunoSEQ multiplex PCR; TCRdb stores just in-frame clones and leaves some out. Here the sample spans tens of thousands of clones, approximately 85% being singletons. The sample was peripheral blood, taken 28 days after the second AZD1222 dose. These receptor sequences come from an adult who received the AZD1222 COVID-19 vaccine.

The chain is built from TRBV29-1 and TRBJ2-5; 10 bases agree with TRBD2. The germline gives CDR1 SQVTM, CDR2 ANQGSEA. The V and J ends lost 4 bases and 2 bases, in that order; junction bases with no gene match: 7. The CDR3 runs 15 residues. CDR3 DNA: TGCAGCGTTGTGGCTAGCGGGGGTCAACAAGAGACCCAGTACTTC. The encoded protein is CSVVASGGQQETQYF.

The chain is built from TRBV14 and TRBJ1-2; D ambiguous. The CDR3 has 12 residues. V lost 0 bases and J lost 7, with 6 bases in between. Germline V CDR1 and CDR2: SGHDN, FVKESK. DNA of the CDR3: TGTGCCAGCAGCCAAGATTGGGGTGGCTACACCTTC. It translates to CASSQDWGGYTF. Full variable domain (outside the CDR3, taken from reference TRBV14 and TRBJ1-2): EAGVTQFPSHSVIEKGQTVTLRCDPISGHDNLYWYRRVMGKEIKFLLHFVKESKQDESGMPNNRFLAERTGGTYSTLKVQPAELEDSGVYFCASSQDWGGYTFGSGTRLTVV.

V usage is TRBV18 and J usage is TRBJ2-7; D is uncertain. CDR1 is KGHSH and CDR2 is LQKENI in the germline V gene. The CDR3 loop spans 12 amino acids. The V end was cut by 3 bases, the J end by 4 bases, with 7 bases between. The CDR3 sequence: CASSPVEYEQYF. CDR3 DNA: TGTGCCAGCTCACCGGTTGAGTACGAGCAGTACTTC.

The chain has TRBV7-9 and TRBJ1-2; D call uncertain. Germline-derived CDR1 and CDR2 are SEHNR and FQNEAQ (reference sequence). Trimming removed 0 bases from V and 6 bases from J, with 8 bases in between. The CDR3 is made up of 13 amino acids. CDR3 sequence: CASSLAADHGYTF. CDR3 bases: TGTGCCAGCAGCTTAGCGGCGGACCATGGCTACACCTTC.

This CDR3 reads CASSQDMGDSGNTIYF. CDR3 in DNA: TGTGCCAGCAGCCAAGATATGGGGGACTCTGGAAACACCATATATTTT. J is TRBJ1-3 and V is TRBV4-2, with D possibly being TRBD1 (5 bases). Per the germline V gene, CDR1 is LGHNA and CDR2 is YNFKEQ. The CDR3 spans 16 residues. The V and J ends lost 0 bases and 0 bases respectively, with 9 bases between them.

CDR3 bases: TGTGCCAGTACCGGAGGGGAGGCTGGAAACACCATATATTTT. Its translation is CASTGGEAGNTIYF. This chain joins TRBV19 and TRBJ1-3; maybe TRBD1 (5 bases). With 7 bases removed from V and 2 bases from J, the gap between germline ends came to 12 bases. CDR1 and CDR2 from the germline V gene are LNHDA and SQIVND (reference sequence). The CDR3 has 14 amino acids.

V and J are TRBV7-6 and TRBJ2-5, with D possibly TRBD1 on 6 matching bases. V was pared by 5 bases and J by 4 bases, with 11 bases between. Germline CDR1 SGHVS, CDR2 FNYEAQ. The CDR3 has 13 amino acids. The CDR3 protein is CASSTWTVETQYF. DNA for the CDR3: TGTGCCAGCAGCACATGGACAGTAGAGACCCAGTACTTC.

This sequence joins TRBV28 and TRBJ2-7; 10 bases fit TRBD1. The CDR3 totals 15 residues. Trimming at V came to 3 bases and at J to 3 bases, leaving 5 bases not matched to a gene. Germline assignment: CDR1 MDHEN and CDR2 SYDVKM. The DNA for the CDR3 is TGTGCCAGCAGTTTGGGACAGGGGCTTCACTACGAGCAGTACTTC. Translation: CASSLGQGLHYEQYF.

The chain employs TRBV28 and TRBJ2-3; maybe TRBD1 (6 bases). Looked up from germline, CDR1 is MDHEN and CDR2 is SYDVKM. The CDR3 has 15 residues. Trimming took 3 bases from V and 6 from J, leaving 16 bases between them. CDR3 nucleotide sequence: TGTGCCAGCAGTTTCGGGAACAGGGTGGCCGATACGCAGTATTTT. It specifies CASSFGNRVADTQYF.